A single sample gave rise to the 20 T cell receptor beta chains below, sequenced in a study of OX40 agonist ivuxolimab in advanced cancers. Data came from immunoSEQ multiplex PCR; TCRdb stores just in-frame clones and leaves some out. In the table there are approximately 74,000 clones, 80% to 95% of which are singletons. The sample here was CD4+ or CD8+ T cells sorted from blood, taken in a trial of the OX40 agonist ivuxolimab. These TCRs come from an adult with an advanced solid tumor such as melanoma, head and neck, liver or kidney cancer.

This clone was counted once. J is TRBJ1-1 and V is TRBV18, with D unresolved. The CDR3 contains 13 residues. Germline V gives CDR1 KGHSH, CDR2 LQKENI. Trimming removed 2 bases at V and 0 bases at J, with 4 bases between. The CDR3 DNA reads TGTGCCAGCTCACCAGATGTGAACACTGAAGCTTTCTTT. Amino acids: CASSPDVNTEAFF.

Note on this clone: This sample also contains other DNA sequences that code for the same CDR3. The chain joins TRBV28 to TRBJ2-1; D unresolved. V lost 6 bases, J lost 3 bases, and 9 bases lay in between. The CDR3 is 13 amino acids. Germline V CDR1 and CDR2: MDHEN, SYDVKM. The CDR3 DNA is TGTGCCAGCAGCCTGACTGGCTACAATGAGCAGTTCTTC. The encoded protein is CASSLTGYNEQFF. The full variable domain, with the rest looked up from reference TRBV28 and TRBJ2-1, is DVKVTQSSRYLVKRTGEKVFLECVQDMDHENMFWYRQDPGLGLRLIYFSYDVKMKEKGDIPEGYSVSREKKERFSLILESASTNQTSMYLCASSLTGYNEQFFGPGTRLTVL.

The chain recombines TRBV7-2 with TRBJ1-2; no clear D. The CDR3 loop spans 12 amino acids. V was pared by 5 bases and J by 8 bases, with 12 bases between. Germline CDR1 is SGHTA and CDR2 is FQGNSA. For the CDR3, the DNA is TGTGCCAGCAGCCCCACACCCGGCGGCTACACCTTC. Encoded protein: CASSPTPGGYTF.

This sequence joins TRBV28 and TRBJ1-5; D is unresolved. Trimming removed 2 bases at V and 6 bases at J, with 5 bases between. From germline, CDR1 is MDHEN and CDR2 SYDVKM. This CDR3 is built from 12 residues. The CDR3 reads CASSLMGQPQHF. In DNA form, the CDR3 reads TGTGCCAGCAGTTTAATGGGTCAGCCCCAGCATTTT.

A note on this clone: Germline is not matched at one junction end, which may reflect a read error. The CDR3 sequence: CSVARNSNQPQHF. In DNA, the CDR3 is TGCTCAGTCGCGAGGAATAGCAATCAGCCCCAGCATTTT. The chain couples TRBV6-5 to TRBJ1-5; unclear D gene. The CDR3 consists of 13 residues. CDR1 MNHEY and CDR2 SVGAGI come from the germline V gene.

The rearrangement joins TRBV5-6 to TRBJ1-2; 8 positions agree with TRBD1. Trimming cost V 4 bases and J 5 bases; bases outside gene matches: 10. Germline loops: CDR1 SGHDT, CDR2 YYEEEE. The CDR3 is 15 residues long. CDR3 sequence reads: CASSRRDRTPYGYTF. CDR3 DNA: TGTGCCAGCAGCCGAAGGGACAGGACCCCATATGGCTACACCTTC.

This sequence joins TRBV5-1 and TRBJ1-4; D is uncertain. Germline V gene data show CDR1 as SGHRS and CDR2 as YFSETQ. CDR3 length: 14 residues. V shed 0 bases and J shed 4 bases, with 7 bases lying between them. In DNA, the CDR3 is TGCGCCAGCAGCTTGGAAGATTATAATGAAAAACTGTTTTTT. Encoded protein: CASSLEDYNEKLFF.

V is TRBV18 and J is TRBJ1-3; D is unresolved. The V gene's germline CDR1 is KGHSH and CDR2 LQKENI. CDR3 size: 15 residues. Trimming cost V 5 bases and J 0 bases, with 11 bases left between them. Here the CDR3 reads CASSEVDFSGNTIYF. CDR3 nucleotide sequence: TGTGCCAGCTCAGAGGTAGATTTCTCTGGAAACACCATATATTTT.

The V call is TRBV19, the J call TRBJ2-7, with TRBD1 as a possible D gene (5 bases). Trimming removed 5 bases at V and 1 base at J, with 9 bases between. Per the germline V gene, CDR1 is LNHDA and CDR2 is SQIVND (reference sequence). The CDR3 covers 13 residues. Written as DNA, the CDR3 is TGTGCCAGTAGTGTGACAGTTTCCTACGAGCAGTACTTC. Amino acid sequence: CASSVTVSYEQYF.

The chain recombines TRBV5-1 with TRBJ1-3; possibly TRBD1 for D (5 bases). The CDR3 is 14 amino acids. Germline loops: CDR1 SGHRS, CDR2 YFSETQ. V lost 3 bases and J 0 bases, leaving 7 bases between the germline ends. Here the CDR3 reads CASSSDNSGNTIYF. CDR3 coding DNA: TGCGCCAGCAGCTCGGACAACTCTGGAAACACCATATATTTT.

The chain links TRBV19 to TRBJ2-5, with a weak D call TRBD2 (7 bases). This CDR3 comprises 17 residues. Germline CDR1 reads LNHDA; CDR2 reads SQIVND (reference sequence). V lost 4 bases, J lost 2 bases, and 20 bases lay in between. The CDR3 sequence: CASSTPRGQREQETQYF. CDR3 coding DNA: TGTGCCAGTAGTACCCCCCGCGGACAGCGGGAACAAGAGACCCAGTACTTC.

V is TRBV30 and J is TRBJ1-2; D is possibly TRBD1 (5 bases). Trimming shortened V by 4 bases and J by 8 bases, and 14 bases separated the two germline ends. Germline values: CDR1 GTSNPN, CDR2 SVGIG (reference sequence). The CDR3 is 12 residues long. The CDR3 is CAWNRDRGGYTF. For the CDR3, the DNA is TGTGCCTGGAACCGGGACCGAGGCGGCTACACCTTC.

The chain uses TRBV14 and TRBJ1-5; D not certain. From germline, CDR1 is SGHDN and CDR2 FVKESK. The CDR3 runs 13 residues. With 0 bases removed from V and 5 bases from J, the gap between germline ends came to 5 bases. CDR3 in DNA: TGTGCCAGCAGCCAAGATTCAGATCAGCCCCAGCATTTT. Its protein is CASSQDSDQPQHF.

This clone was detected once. The CDR3 sequence is CASSLTGGNYEQYF. The CDR3 DNA is TGTGCCAGCAGCTTAACAGGGGGCAACTACGAGCAGTACTTC. J is TRBJ2-7 and V is TRBV7-2; TRBD1 matches at 9 bases. The CDR3 sequence is 14 residues long. V was clipped by 2 bases and J by 3 bases; unmatched bases: 2. CDR1 and CDR2 (germline): SGHTA, FQGNSA.

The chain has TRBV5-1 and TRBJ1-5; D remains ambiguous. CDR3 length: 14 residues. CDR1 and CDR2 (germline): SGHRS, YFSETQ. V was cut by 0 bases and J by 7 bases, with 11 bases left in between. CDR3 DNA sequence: TGCGCCAGCAGCTTGGGGATGGAGGGCCAGCCCCAGCATTTT. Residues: CASSLGMEGQPQHF.

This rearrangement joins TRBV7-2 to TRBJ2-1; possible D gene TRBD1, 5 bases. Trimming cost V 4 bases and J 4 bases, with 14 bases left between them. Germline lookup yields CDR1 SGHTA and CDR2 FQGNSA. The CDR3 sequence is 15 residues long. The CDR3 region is CASSSGLPGYNEQFF. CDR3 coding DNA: TGTGCCAGCAGCTCGGGCCTCCCAGGGTACAATGAGCAGTTCTTC. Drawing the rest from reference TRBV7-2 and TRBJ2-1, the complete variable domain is GAGVSQSPSNKVTEKGKDVELRCDPISGHTALYWYRQSLGQGLEFLIYFQGNSAPDKSGLPSDRFSAERTGGSVSTLTIQRTQQEDSAVYLCASSSGLPGYNEQFFGPGTRLTVL.

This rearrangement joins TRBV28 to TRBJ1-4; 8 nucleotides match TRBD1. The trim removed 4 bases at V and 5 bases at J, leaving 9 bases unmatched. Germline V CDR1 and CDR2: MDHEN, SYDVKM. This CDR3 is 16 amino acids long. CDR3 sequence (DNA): TGTGCCAGCAGTTCCAGGGGGCGCGGGTCCAATGAAAAACTGTTTTTT. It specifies CASSSRGRGSNEKLFF.

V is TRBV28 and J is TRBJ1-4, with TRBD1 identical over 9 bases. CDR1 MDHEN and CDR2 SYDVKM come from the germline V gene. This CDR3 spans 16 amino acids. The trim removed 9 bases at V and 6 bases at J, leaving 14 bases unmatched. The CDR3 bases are TGTGCCAGTCTGGACCTGACCGGGACAGGGTATGAAAAACTGTTTTTT. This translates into CASLDLTGTGYEKLFF.

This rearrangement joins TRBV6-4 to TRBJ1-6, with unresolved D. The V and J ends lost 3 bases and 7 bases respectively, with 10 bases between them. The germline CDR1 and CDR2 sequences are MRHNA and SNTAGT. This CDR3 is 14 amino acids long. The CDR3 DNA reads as TGTGCCAGCAGTGAATTGGCGTTCAATTCACCCCTCCACTTT. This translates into CASSELAFNSPLHF.

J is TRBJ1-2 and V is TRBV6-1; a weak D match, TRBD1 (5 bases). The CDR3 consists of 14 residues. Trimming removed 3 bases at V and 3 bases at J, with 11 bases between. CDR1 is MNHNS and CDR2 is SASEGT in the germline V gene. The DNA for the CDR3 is TGTGCCAGCAGTGATTACAGGCGGGACTATGGCTACACCTTC. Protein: CASSDYRRDYGYTF.